The 27 T cell receptor beta chains listed next were all sequenced from one sample in a study of T cells after yellow fever vaccination. From the 5' RACE reads, TCRdb called clonotypes with MiXCR, one entry per CDR3 protein. The sample has about 300,000 distinct CDR3 sequences; around 8.6% are singletons. Source: CD4+ T cells sorted from PBMCs, taken 5 days after the yellow fever booster vaccination. The receptors derive from a man aged 18-30 years who received the YFV17D yellow fever vaccine.

The CDR3 DNA is TGTGCCAGCAGCAGGGGACTGGATACAGATACGCAGTATTTT. It codes for CASSRGLDTDTQYF. This chain joins TRBV5-5 and TRBJ2-3; tentative D call: TRBD2 (6 bases). Germline V gives CDR1 SGHKS, CDR2 YYEKEE (reference sequence). This CDR3 has 14 residues. V lost 4 bases to trimming and J lost 3 bases, with 12 bases between them.

This clonotype was picked up a small number of times. This rearrangement joins TRBV18 to TRBJ1-1; D is undetermined. The germline V and J ends were trimmed by 6 bases and 3 bases, with 11 bases remaining between them. The CDR3 is 13 residues long. CDR1 and CDR2 (germline): KGHSH, LQKENI. CDR3 sequence reads: CASSLYSDTEAFF. CDR3 DNA sequence: TGTGCCAGCTCCCTTTATTCGGACACTGAAGCTTTCTTT. The variable domain in full, completed from reference TRBV18 and TRBJ1-1, reads NAGVMQNPRHLVRRRGQEARLRCSPMKGHSHVYWYRQLPEEGLKFMVYLQKENIIDESGMPKERFSAEFPKEGPSILRIQQVVRGDSAAYFCASSLYSDTEAFFGQGTRLTVV.

This clonotype has a handful of counts. The chain is built from TRBV7-9 and TRBJ2-1; 7 nucleotides agree with TRBD1. CDR1 and CDR2 from the germline V gene are SEHNR and FQNEAQ (reference sequence). The V and J ends lost 5 bases and 4 bases, in that order; junction bases with no gene match: 5. This CDR3 has 14 residues. The CDR3 loop reads CASSIGTEYNEQFF. The CDR3, as DNA: TGTGCCAGCAGCATCGGGACAGAATACAATGAGCAGTTCTTC.

This clonotype has at least ten counts. V usage is TRBV6-6 and J usage is TRBJ2-4; D remains unclear. Germline assignment: CDR1 MNHNY and CDR2 SVGAGI (reference sequence). This CDR3 comprises 12 residues. V lost 5 bases and J 7 bases, leaving 9 bases between the germline ends. The chain's CDR3 is CASSPSPNIQYF. The CDR3, as DNA: TGTGCCAGCAGTCCGAGTCCGAACATTCAGTACTTC.

This chain joins TRBV2 and TRBJ2-3; perhaps TRBD2 as D (5 bases). V dropped 6 bases and J dropped 4 bases, with 14 bases sitting between them. The CDR3 sequence is 14 residues long. Germline V CDR1 and CDR2: SNHLY, FYNNEI. DNA for the CDR3: TGTGCCAGCAGCGAGAATACACTAGCAGATACGCAGTATTTT. Translation gives CASSENTLADTQYF. Full variable domain (remainder filled in from reference TRBV2 and TRBJ2-3): EPEVTQTPSHQVTQMGQEVILRCVPISNHLYFYWYRQILGQKVEFLVSFYNNEISEKSEIFDDQFSVERPDGSNFTLKIRSTKLEDSAMYFCASSENTLADTQYFGPGTRLTVL.

This clonotype has at least ten counts. J is TRBJ2-3 and V is TRBV29-1; D possibly corresponds to TRBD1 (5 bases). Trimming cost V 2 bases and J 6 bases, with 15 bases left between them. In germline, CDR1 is SQVTM, CDR2 ANQGSEA. CDR3 size: 14 residues. The CDR3 coding sequence is TGCAGCGTTGAAACGCAGGGATCAATGGATACGCAGTATTTT. It yields the protein CSVETQGSMDTQYF.

The V call is TRBV7-6, the J call TRBJ2-2; maybe TRBD2 (6 bases). V lost 1 base and J lost 4, with 19 bases in between. CDR1 is SGHVS and CDR2 is FNYEAQ in the germline V gene. There are 18 residues in the CDR3. The CDR3 DNA follows: TGTGCCAGCAGCTTAGTCCCGGGGGTCCCTCTTAGCACCGGGGAGCTGTTTTTT. It translates to CASSLVPGVPLSTGELFF.

This clonotype has more than one count but fewer than ten. The chain joins TRBV7-2 to TRBJ2-3, with D unresolved. CDR3 length equals 15 residues. Germline loops: CDR1 SGHTA, CDR2 FQGNSA. V was trimmed by 5 bases and J by 4 bases, leaving 16 bases between them. As DNA, the CDR3 is TGTGCCAGCAGCCCCGGTGGGCTCGCTTCAGATACGCAGTATTTT. Its protein is CASSPGGLASDTQYF. Full variable domain (missing parts from reference TRBV7-2 and TRBJ2-3): GAGVSQSPSNKVTEKGKDVELRCDPISGHTALYWYRQSLGQGLEFLIYFQGNSAPDKSGLPSDRFSAERTGGSVSTLTIQRTQQEDSAVYLCASSPGGLASDTQYFGPGTRLTVL.

The chain links TRBV5-8 to TRBJ2-5; the D call may be TRBD1 or TRBD2 (6 bases each). V gave up 2 bases and J gave up 2 bases, with 10 bases separating them. The CDR3 sequence is 14 residues long. Germline V gives CDR1 SGHTS, CDR2 YDEGEE. CDR3 nucleotide sequence: TGTGCCAGCAGCTTCCGGGGGCCGCAAGAGACCCAGTACTTC. This sequence encodes CASSFRGPQETQYF.

The table lists this clonotype with many counts. The chain uses TRBV6-2 or TRBV6-3 and TRBJ2-5; 9 bases agree with TRBD2. This CDR3 is built from 13 residues. Germline assignment: CDR1 MNHEY and CDR2 SVGEGT. With 10 bases clipped from V and 7 bases from J, the junction kept 10 bases outside the gene matches. The CDR3 here is CATTRGGFSTQYF. For the CDR3, the DNA is TGTGCCACGACGCGGGGGGGCTTCTCGACCCAGTACTTC.

This clonotype has a count of ten or more. V and J are TRBV15 and TRBJ2-5; TRBD2 is a possible D gene (6 bases). The CDR3 is 14 amino acids. V lost 6 bases to trimming and J lost 5 bases, with 16 bases between them. Germline V gene sequence: CDR1 LNHNV, CDR2 YYDKDF (reference sequence). Written as DNA, the CDR3 is TGTGCCACCAGGGAGGGGATGTCGGTGGAGACCCAGTACTTC. It translates to CATREGMSVETQYF.

Written as DNA, the CDR3 is TGTGCCAGCAGCTTGGGCTTAGAACGTTCCTACAATGAGCAGTTCTTC. Its protein product is CASSLGLERSYNEQFF. This chain links TRBV5-8 with TRBJ2-1; D is undetermined. The CDR3 consists of 16 residues. Germline V gene lookup returns CDR1 SGHTS and CDR2 YDEGEE. V shed 0 bases and J shed 1 base, with 11 bases lying between them. The entire variable domain, with the rest obtained from reference TRBV5-8 and TRBJ2-1, is as follows: EAGVTQSPTHLIKTRGQQATLRCSPISGHTSVYWYQQALGLGLQFLLWYDEGEERNRGNFPPRFSGRQFPNYSSELNVNALELEDSALYLCASSLGLERSYNEQFFGPGTRLTVL.

This clonotype has a count of ten or more. CDR3 nucleotides: TGTGCCAGCAGCTTAGCGCCGGGGGCCGGTTTCGATGAGCAGTTCTTC. Translating it yields CASSLAPGAGFDEQFF. The rearrangement joins TRBV11-1 to TRBJ2-1; either TRBD1 or TRBD2 may fit D (6 bases each). In germline, CDR1 is SGHAT, CDR2 FQDESV (reference sequence). The CDR3 covers 16 residues. Trimming removed 0 bases from V and 8 bases from J, with 17 bases in between.

This clonotype was seen only a few times. This chain connects TRBV9 to TRBJ2-3, with 7 bases that match TRBD2. This CDR3 comprises 15 residues. V shed 3 bases, J shed 2 bases, and the junction held 6 bases outside the gene matches. Germline-derived CDR1 and CDR2 are SGDLS and YYNGEE. The CDR3 DNA reads TGTGCCAGCAGCGATGGCGGGAGTTACACAGATACGCAGTATTTT. Encoded protein: CASSDGGSYTDTQYF.

In its sample, this clonotype was seen many times. The rearrangement uses TRBV3-1 and TRBJ1-2; 7 nucleotides match TRBD1. Germline trimming cut 4 bases from V and 6 bases from J; bases unmatched to any gene: 11. In germline, CDR1 is LGHDT, CDR2 YNNKEL (reference sequence). CDR3 length: 15 amino acids. The CDR3 here is CASSPQDRIINGYTF. The CDR3 nucleotides are TGTGCCAGCAGCCCCCAGGACAGGATAATTAATGGCTACACCTTC.

This chain joins TRBV29-1 and TRBJ1-5; D remains ambiguous. The germline V and J ends were trimmed by 4 bases and 5 bases, with 12 bases remaining between them. The CDR3 loop spans 13 amino acids. Germline V gives CDR1 SQVTM, CDR2 ANQGSEA. The CDR3 DNA is TGCAGCGTTGGTTCCCGGGCTTATCAGCCCCAGCATTTT. Translation gives CSVGSRAYQPQHF.

This clonotype has just a few counts. The V gene is TRBV20-1, the J gene TRBJ1-5, with 10 bases identical to TRBD1. Losses at the gene ends were 3 bases for V and 6 bases for J; bases not matched to a gene: 17. The germline V gene has CDR1 DFQATT and CDR2 SNEGSKA (reference sequence). The CDR3 sequence is 18 residues long. The CDR3: CSASGSGTGAPLSQPQHF. CDR3 nucleotides: TGCAGTGCTAGCGGCTCCGGGACAGGGGCCCCATTATCTCAGCCCCAGCATTTT.

This clonotype was recorded a few times. This chain uses TRBV7-8 with TRBJ1-5; D possibly corresponds to TRBD1 (6 bases). The CDR3 consists of 14 residues. The V gene's germline CDR1 is SGHVS and CDR2 FQNEAQ. Trimming left V 3 bases short and J 9 bases short, with 15 bases between. The CDR3 loop is CASSFVQGRWPQHF. As DNA, the CDR3 is TGTGCCAGCAGCTTCGTACAGGGAAGGTGGCCCCAGCATTTT.

V and J are TRBV12-3 or TRBV12-4 and TRBJ2-2; 8 positions match TRBD2. The CDR3 sequence is 15 residues long. V shed 7 bases and J 1 base; nucleotides not matched to a gene: 5. Here the CDR3 reads CASTQRGWNTGELFF. Written as DNA, the CDR3 is TGTGCCAGCACCCAGCGGGGGTGGAACACCGGGGAGCTGTTTTTT.

This clonotype was counted between two and nine times. V usage is TRBV5-6 and J usage is TRBJ2-5, with TRBD1 as a possible D gene (5 bases). The CDR3 spans 15 residues. V was pared by 2 bases and J by 1 base, with 12 bases between. The germline gives CDR1 SGHDT, CDR2 YYEEEE. In DNA form, the CDR3 reads TGTGCCAGCAGCTTCCTCCAGGGCGGCCAAGAGACCCAGTACTTC. Translating gives CASSFLQGGQETQYF.

This clonotype occurred a few times. The chain carries TRBV28 and TRBJ2-5; 9 bases are a match to TRBD2. This CDR3 is 16 amino acids long. CDR1 is MDHEN and CDR2 is SYDVKM in the germline V gene. V trimming: 1 base; J trimming: 2 bases; junction bases outside the gene matches: 5. In nucleotides, the CDR3 is TGTGCCAGCAGTTTATTCCCTAGCGGGGTGCAAGAGACCCAGTACTTC. As protein: CASSLFPSGVQETQYF.

The V gene is TRBV6-2 or TRBV6-3, the J gene TRBJ2-7; D is unresolved. The CDR3 length is 12 residues. Germline lookup yields CDR1 MNHEY and CDR2 SVGEGT. Between the trimmed V and J ends, which lost 8 bases and 3 bases, there was a span of 11 bases. The CDR3, as DNA: TGTGCCAGCCGCGACGGATACTACGAGCAGTACTTC. The encoded protein is CASRDGYYEQYF.

This rearrangement joins TRBV6-2 or TRBV6-3 to TRBJ1-5; D gene unclear. V was trimmed by 6 bases and J by 9 bases, leaving 21 bases between them. Germline V gives CDR1 MNHEY, CDR2 SVGEGT. This CDR3 is 15 amino acids long. The CDR3 coding sequence is TGTGCCAGCAGCATTAACGGGAGGGATCGGGCGCCCCAGCATTTT. The encoded protein is CASSINGRDRAPQHF.

V gene TRBV7-2 combines with J gene TRBJ2-1; no clear D gene. V was pared by 0 bases and J by 6 bases, with 9 bases between. The germline CDR1 and CDR2 sequences are SGHTA and FQGNSA. This CDR3 is 14 amino acids long. The CDR3 spells CASSLALSVNEQFF. CDR3 in DNA: TGTGCCAGCAGCTTAGCGCTAAGTGTCAATGAGCAGTTCTTC.

This clonotype was found many times. The rearrangement links TRBV18 to TRBJ1-5; no clear D. V was trimmed by 3 bases and J by 1 base, leaving 4 bases between them. This CDR3 is built from 13 residues. In germline, CDR1 is KGHSH, CDR2 LQKENI. CDR3 sequence (DNA): TGTGCCAGCTCACCCCAAAGCAATCAGCCCCAGCATTTT. It translates to CASSPQSNQPQHF. Filled out from reference TRBV18 and TRBJ1-5, the complete variable domain reads NAGVMQNPRHLVRRRGQEARLRCSPMKGHSHVYWYRQLPEEGLKFMVYLQKENIIDESGMPKERFSAEFPKEGPSILRIQQVVRGDSAAYFCASSPQSNQPQHFGDGTRLSIL.

This clonotype was recorded a few times. The chain recombines TRBV5-1 with TRBJ1-2; D call uncertain. The V end lost 0 bases, the J end lost 2 bases, and 8 bases lay between the germline ends. Germline CDR1 SGHRS, CDR2 YFSETQ. The CDR3 has 14 residues. CDR3 DNA sequence: TGCGCCAGCAGCTTGGAAGGGTTAAACTATGGCTACACCTTC. Translated, it gives CASSLEGLNYGYTF.

The table lists this clonotype with many counts. This sequence joins TRBV7-9 and TRBJ2-5; D unclear. This CDR3 is built from 12 residues. Between the trimmed V and J ends, which lost 2 bases and 6 bases, there was a span of 7 bases. Per the germline V gene, CDR1 is SEHNR and CDR2 is FQNEAQ (reference sequence). CDR3 sequence reads: CASSLSPKTQYF. Written as DNA, the CDR3 is TGTGCCAGCAGCTTAAGCCCAAAGACCCAGTACTTC.